Listed below are T cell receptor beta chains from one sample, sequenced in a study of graft-versus-host responses after intestinal transplantation. This table comes from immunoSEQ multiplex PCR, and its TCRdb copy is limited to in-frame clones, with some not included. In the table there are 5,500 to 8,000 clones, about nine tenths of which are singletons. This sample comprised PBMCs, obtained about 80 days after transplant. The receptors come from a human patient who received an intestinal transplant, so some T cells may come from the graft donor. Both conserved end residues are trimmed from each CDR3. The order of the fields is J gene, V gene, CDR3 protein.

TRBJ1-2 | TRBV6-5 | ASSNAQGGDGYT
TRBJ1-2 | TRBV15 | ATSSATERSDYGYT
TRBJ2-4 | TRBV6-5 | ASSDIAKNIQY
TRBJ2-1 | TRBV6-4 | ASSALAGAPPLYNEQF
TRBJ1-5 | TRBV10-2 | ASRTTGVSNQPQH
TRBJ2-6 | TRBV6-1 | ASSTHHSGANVLT
TRBJ1-3 | TRBV11-2 | ASSRDRVRNTIY
TRBJ2-1 | TRBV6-1 | ASRPFGSGVGEQF
TRBJ2-1 | TRBV6-1 | ASSEVGGRAINEQF
TRBJ1-4 | TRBV2 | ASSEAKTPRSGEKLF
TRBJ1-1 | TRBV9 | ASSVGGHTEAF
TRBJ1-1 | TRBV11-2 | ASSLNLPGEAF
TRBJ1-1 | TRBV4-2 | ASSLDRERYDTEAF
TRBJ2-5 | TRBV5-1 | ASMQLGGKGETQY
TRBJ2-5 | TRBV12-5 | ASGLDGGALETQY
TRBJ2-6 | TRBV4-1 | ASSQDAGKVGSGANVLT
TRBJ1-2 | TRBV28 | ASSFSGNYGYT
TRBJ1-2 | TRBV11-1 | ASSTVSGPTYT
TRBJ2-7 | TRBV6-6 | ASRSIGGEQY
TRBJ2-3 | TRBV29-1 | SVRPGTVRTDTQY
TRBJ2-2 | TRBV10-1 | ASRGIPNTGELF
TRBJ2-7 | TRBV6-6 | ASSYSRGRVYEQY
TRBJ1-6 | TRBV6-1 | ASSDLMSNSPLH
TRBJ2-6 | TRBV29-1 | SVTDGTGISGANVLT
TRBJ1-1 | TRBV28 | ASSSIPRDGYTEAF
TRBJ2-1 | TRBV10-3 | AISESGGRSYNEQF
TRBJ1-2 | TRBV19 | ASSIGTETFFGYT
TRBJ2-1 | TRBV5-6 | ASSLVLVGDEQF
TRBJ1-4 | TRBV6-7 | ASSYEPSSGTDATNEKLF
TRBJ1-2 | TRBV28 | ASRPGVGYGYT
TRBJ1-2 | TRBV29-1 | SARDRAEYGYT
TRBJ2-3 | TRBV7-9 | ASRPTGTQGYGTQY
TRBJ1-2 | TRBV23-1 | ASSPPLGQGSPPIDGYT
TRBJ1-5 | TRBV19 | ASSRISAGWESNQPQH
TRBJ2-7 | TRBV2 | ASSEGSSYEQY